This passage covers 27 T cell receptor beta chains from one sample sequenced in a study of T-cell memory formation after mild COVID-19. In TCRdb, the 5' RACE reads were re-called with MiXCR into one record per CDR3 protein. The table shows roughly 250,000 distinct CDR3 sequences, with over 15% occurring only once. Sequencing used PBMCs or a T cell subset sorted from them (not recorded which). The receptors here all came from a man in his late teens or twenties who had mild COVID-19 (a few samples of this study predate the infection). Cell type and time point are not known.

This chain links TRBV2 with TRBJ1-1; D remains ambiguous. The CDR3 covers 13 residues. Germline CDR1 and CDR2: SNHLY and FYNNEI. Deletions cut 7 bases from V and 5 bases from J, with 14 bases between. The CDR3 nucleotides are TGTGCCAGCACAGGTCCCGGCGGGACTGAAGCTTTCTTT. Protein sequence: CASTGPGGTEAFF.

Only a few counts were recorded for this clonotype. The chain couples TRBV6-2 or TRBV6-3 to TRBJ2-7; 9 nucleotides align to TRBD1. Per the germline V gene, CDR1 is MNHEY and CDR2 is SVGEGT. CDR3 length: 18 residues. V dropped 7 bases and J dropped 7; count of bases not matched to a gene: 23. CDR3 DNA sequence: TGTGCCAGCACCGCCGGCGAGAAGGTACCGGGACAGGGAAAAGAGCAGTACGTC. The encoded protein is CASTAGEKVPGQGKEQYV.

This rearrangement joins TRBV6-4 to TRBJ2-7; the D gene is possibly TRBD2 (5 bases). Germline V gene data show CDR1 as MRHNA and CDR2 as SNTAGT. The CDR3 has 17 amino acids. V gave up 0 bases and J gave up 0 bases, with 15 bases separating them. CDR3 bases: TGTGCCAGCAGTGACTCGAAGGCGGTGGAGGACTCCTACGAGCAGTACTTC. It yields the protein CASSDSKAVEDSYEQYF.

This clonotype was seen a few times. The chain is built from TRBV5-1 and TRBJ2-1, with 10 nucleotides matching TRBD1. The V segment lost 5 bases and the J segment 2 bases; nucleotides outside the gene matches: 1. This CDR3 is 14 amino acids long. Germline values: CDR1 SGHRS, CDR2 YFSETQ. CDR3 protein: CASRTGGPYNEQFF. CDR3 in DNA: TGCGCCAGCAGGACAGGGGGCCCCTACAATGAGCAGTTCTTC.

This chain uses TRBV5-5 with TRBJ1-1; D ambiguous. V lost 6 bases and J lost 8, with 17 bases in between. Germline CDR1 is SGHKS and CDR2 is YYEKEE (reference sequence). The CDR3 extends over 13 amino acids. CDR3 DNA sequence: TGTGCCAGCACTATTGAGGTGACGGGAGAAGCTTTCTTT. It encodes CASTIEVTGEAFF.

CDR3 in amino acids: CASSPAWGRGETQYF. The CDR3 DNA reads as TGTGCCAGCAGCCCGGCTTGGGGCCGGGGAGAGACCCAGTACTTC. The chain combines TRBV7-9 with TRBJ2-5; D tentatively reads TRBD1 or TRBD2 (5 bases each). Germline values: CDR1 SEHNR, CDR2 FQNEAQ (reference sequence). V was clipped by 5 bases and J by 4 bases, with 17 bases between them. The CDR3 contains 15 residues.

This clonotype was seen only a few times. The genes are TRBV18 and TRBJ2-7, with 7 nucleotides matching TRBD1. Germline V lookup: CDR1 KGHSH, CDR2 LQKENI. There are 15 residues in the CDR3. Trimming took 6 bases from V and 3 from J; bases not matched to a gene: 11. CDR3 sequence: CASSPPGTVFYEQYF. The CDR3 DNA follows: TGTGCCAGCTCGCCTCCGGGGACAGTCTTCTACGAGCAGTACTTC.

V is TRBV6-2 or TRBV6-3 and J is TRBJ2-7; weak D call: TRBD2 (7 bases). The CDR3 is made up of 14 amino acids. Trimming cost V 2 bases and J 2 bases, with 10 bases left between them. The germline V gene has CDR1 MNHEY and CDR2 SVGEGT. Here the CDR3 DNA reads TGTGCCAGCAGTTACAAGGGGGGGGCCTACGAGCAGTACGTC. Translating gives CASSYKGGAYEQYV.

This clonotype has more than one count but fewer than ten. The V and J genes are TRBV5-1 and TRBJ2-1; no reliable D call. The CDR3 consists of 14 residues. Germline CDR1 SGHRS, CDR2 YFSETQ. The germline V and J ends were trimmed by 4 bases and 0 bases, with 8 bases remaining between them. The CDR3 protein is CASSRPPSYNEQFF. For the CDR3, the DNA is TGCGCCAGCAGCAGGCCTCCCTCCTACAATGAGCAGTTCTTC. Supplemented by reference TRBV5-1 and TRBJ2-1, the full variable domain reads KAGVTQTPRYLIKTRGQQVTLSCSPISGHRSVSWYQQTPGQGLQFLFEYFSETQRNKGNFPGRFSGRQFSNSRSEMNVSTLELGDSALYLCASSRPPSYNEQFFGPGTRLTVL.

This chain connects TRBV5-4 to TRBJ2-3; 14 positions agree with TRBD2. Looked up from germline, CDR1 is SGHNT and CDR2 is YYREEE (reference sequence). Trimming took 4 bases from V and 7 from J; bases not matched to a gene: 5. This CDR3 comprises 15 residues. DNA of the CDR3: TGTGCCAGCAGCGCCGGGACTAGCGGGGGTAATACGCAGTATTTT. Translated, it gives CASSAGTSGGNTQYF.

The chain has TRBV14 and TRBJ2-1, with 8 bases lining up with TRBD1. Germline V CDR1 and CDR2: SGHDN, FVKESK. With V trimmed by 4 bases and J by 4 bases, 6 bases remained unmatched. This CDR3 is built from 15 residues. CDR3 DNA: TGTGCCAGCAGCCTTGCCGGGACAGGATACAATGAGCAGTTCTTC. Amino acid sequence: CASSLAGTGYNEQFF.

This clonotype was recorded a few times. The chain uses TRBV30 and TRBJ2-4, with D perhaps given as TRBD1 or TRBD2 (5 bases each). CDR3 length: 13 amino acids. CDR1 and CDR2 (germline): GTSNPN, SVGIG (reference sequence). V dropped 1 base and J dropped 7 bases, with 11 bases sitting between them. The CDR3 nucleotides are TGTGCCTGGAGTGGAGGGGACGGGAACATTCAGTACTTC. This sequence encodes CAWSGGDGNIQYF.

This chain connects TRBV6-2 or TRBV6-3 to TRBJ1-5, with 7 bases lining up with TRBD1. The germline CDR1 and CDR2 sequences are MNHEY and SVGEGT. The ends lost 8 bases at V and 3 bases at J; junction bases unmatched: 10. The CDR3 extends over 15 amino acids. The CDR3 reads CASGGRDRHNQPQHF. The CDR3 DNA is TGTGCCAGCGGAGGAAGGGACAGACACAATCAGCCCCAGCATTTT.

The rearrangement uses TRBV20-1 and TRBJ1-2; D remains ambiguous. The germline CDR1 and CDR2 sequences are DFQATT and SNEGSKA (reference sequence). Trimming left V 1 base short and J 4 bases short, with 13 bases between. The CDR3 consists of 14 residues. The CDR3 loop reads CSARGEGLFYGYTF. DNA for the CDR3: TGCAGTGCTAGAGGCGAGGGCCTCTTCTATGGCTACACCTTC.

This rearrangement joins TRBV27 to TRBJ2-1; 10 bases are shared with TRBD1. The ends lost 4 bases at V and 10 bases at J; junction bases unmatched: 7. From germline, CDR1 is MNHEY and CDR2 SMNVEV (reference sequence). The CDR3 is 14 amino acids. This CDR3 is CASSSRQGAGEQFF. The CDR3 DNA follows: TGTGCCAGCAGTTCCCGACAGGGGGCGGGAGAGCAGTTCTTC.

This clonotype was found a few times. J is TRBJ1-6 and V is TRBV6-2 or TRBV6-3; D remains unclear. There are 14 residues in the CDR3. Germline CDR1 is MNHEY and CDR2 is SVGEGT. V lost 5 bases and J 9 bases, leaving 14 bases between the germline ends. The CDR3 loop is CASSQPGGFSPLHF. Written as DNA, the CDR3 is TGTGCCAGCAGTCAACCGGGAGGTTTTTCACCCCTCCACTTT.

This clonotype was observed a handful of times. The chain carries TRBV7-8 and TRBJ2-1, with TRBD2 matching over 12 bases. The trim removed 5 bases at V and 8 bases at J, leaving 7 bases unmatched. The CDR3 totals 15 residues. Germline V gives CDR1 SGHVS, CDR2 FQNEAQ. The CDR3 sequence: CASSLRTSGEHEQFF. The CDR3 DNA follows: TGTGCCAGCAGCCTCCGGACTAGCGGGGAGCATGAGCAGTTCTTC.

In its sample, this clonotype was seen a few times. This sequence joins TRBV5-1 and TRBJ2-3, with TRBD2 matching 14 bases. The CDR3 runs to 17 residues. CDR1 and CDR2 from the germline V gene are SGHRS and YFSETQ. Trimming cost V 1 base and J 4 bases; bases outside gene matches: 5. This CDR3 is CASSLWGLAGDADTQYF. CDR3 DNA: TGCGCCAGCAGCTTGTGGGGACTAGCGGGGGACGCAGATACGCAGTATTTT. The full variable domain, rest sourced from reference TRBV5-1 and TRBJ2-3, is KAGVTQTPRYLIKTRGQQVTLSCSPISGHRSVSWYQQTPGQGLQFLFEYFSETQRNKGNFPGRFSGRQFSNSRSEMNVSTLELGDSALYLCASSLWGLAGDADTQYFGPGTRLTVL.

This chain uses TRBV12-3 or TRBV12-4 with TRBJ2-7, with D hard to call. This CDR3 spans 16 amino acids. V lost 0 bases to trimming and J lost 2 bases, with 14 bases between them. This chain's CDR3 is CASSLAVYRGTYEQYF. As DNA, the CDR3 is TGTGCCAGCAGTTTAGCAGTCTACAGAGGAACCTACGAGCAGTACTTC.

In its sample, this clonotype was seen a few times. This chain links TRBV4-3 with TRBJ1-4; D ambiguous. Germline V gives CDR1 LGHNA, CDR2 YSLEER. Trimming cost V 1 base and J 0 bases, with 6 bases left between them. CDR3 length equals 15 residues. The chain's CDR3 is CASSQGATTNEKLFF. In DNA form, the CDR3 reads TGCGCCAGCAGCCAAGGGGCGACAACTAATGAAAAACTGTTTTTT.

The genes are TRBV20-1 and TRBJ2-3; D may match TRBD1 or TRBD2 (5 bases each). Trimming took off 5 bases at V and 0 bases at J, with 15 bases between the two ends. Germline V lookup: CDR1 DFQATT, CDR2 SNEGSKA (reference sequence). This CDR3 comprises 15 residues. The CDR3 loop reads CSAEGTEASTDTQYF. The DNA for the CDR3 is TGCAGTGCTGAGGGGACGGAAGCTAGCACAGATACGCAGTATTTT.

This chain connects TRBV6-6 to TRBJ1-2; D may be TRBD1 (6 bases). CDR1 and CDR2 (germline): MNHNY, SVGAGI (reference sequence). The V end was cut by 4 bases, the J end by 2 bases, with 11 bases between. The CDR3 has 14 residues. Here the CDR3 DNA reads TGTGCCAGCAGTTCGGACAGCCACAACTATGGCTACACCTTC. Encoded protein: CASSSDSHNYGYTF.

The chain carries TRBV7-9 and TRBJ2-7, with TRBD1 identical over 9 bases. CDR3 length: 14 amino acids. Unmatched junction bases numbered 8, after V lost 5 bases and J lost 6 bases. Per the germline V gene, CDR1 is SEHNR and CDR2 is FQNEAQ (reference sequence). The CDR3 nucleotides are TGTGCCAGCAGCCATGCCGGGACAGGGTTCGAGCAGTACTTC. This encodes CASSHAGTGFEQYF.

This clonotype was seen more than once but under ten times. This chain links TRBV20-1 with TRBJ2-1; tentative D call: TRBD2 (6 bases). The ends were cut back, 6 bases at V and 4 bases at J, with 22 bases in the middle. This CDR3 region has 16 residues. Per the germline V gene, CDR1 is DFQATT and CDR2 is SNEGSKA (reference sequence). The CDR3 protein is CSAPPLPAGGYNEQFF. CDR3 sequence (DNA): TGCAGTGCCCCGCCCCTGCCAGCGGGCGGTTACAATGAGCAGTTCTTC.

This sequence joins TRBV4-3 and TRBJ1-5; D possibly corresponds to TRBD1 (5 bases). The CDR3 length is 14 residues. V lost 0 bases to trimming and J lost 8 bases, with 11 bases between them. The germline CDR1 and CDR2 sequences are LGHNA and YSLEER. The CDR3 spells CASSQDEGRKPQHF. DNA of the CDR3: TGCGCCAGCAGCCAAGACGAGGGGCGAAAGCCCCAGCATTTT.

This chain connects TRBV6-5 to TRBJ1-2; unclear D gene. Germline CDR1 is MNHEY and CDR2 is SVGAGI. Trimming pared 9 bases from V and 0 bases from J, leaving 5 bases between. There are 11 residues in the CDR3. The CDR3 loop reads CASRANYGYTF. The CDR3 region has the DNA TGTGCCAGTAGGGCTAACTATGGCTACACCTTC.

This clonotype was recorded a few times. The genes are TRBV10-2 and TRBJ1-1; 7 bases match TRBD1. The CDR3 runs to 14 residues. V lost 4 bases and J lost 3; bases outside the gene matches: 5. CDR1 and CDR2 (germline): WSHSY, SAAADI. The CDR3 nucleotides are TGCGCCAGCAGTGCCTACAGGGGCGACACTGAAGCTTTCTTT. The encoded protein is CASSAYRGDTEAFF.